The T cell receptor (beta chain) under discussion was sequenced for a study of blood T cell repertoires in COVID-19. Study summary: Collection of acute and convalescent COVID-19 samples took place in the United States, Italy and Spain.

CDR1 LNHNV and CDR2 YYDKDF come from the germline V gene (reference sequence). Between the trimmed V and J ends, which lost 2 bases and 3 bases, there was a span of 16 bases. The CDR3 has 16 amino acids. Libraries were prepared by immunoSEQ multiplex PCR; TCRdb keeps only in-frame clonotypes and omits some of them. Here the sample spans about 410,000 clones, 89% being singletons. The sequenced sample consisted of peripheral blood. The origin of this receptor is a woman in her thirties or forties with COVID-19, enrolled during active disease. The chain combines TRBV15 with TRBJ2-5, with D unresolved. CDR3 sequence reads: CATSRLGAEEKETQYF. DNA for the CDR3: TGTGCCACCAGCAGACTTGGAGCCGAGGAAAAAGAGACCCAGTACTTC.